This record concerns one TCR beta chain sequence. Assay: immunoSEQ multiplex PCR; the TCRdb copy retains only in-frame clones and omits some. This sample yields around 310,000 clones, of which roughly 86% are seen a single time; around 9% belongs to the top ten. Trimming left V 0 bases short and J 4 bases short, with 10 bases between. This CDR3 region has 15 residues. Germline V gene sequence: CDR1 LGHNA, CDR2 YSLEER. Cohort 3 recovery required two negative PCRs, clearance, or symptom resolution. These data are taken from a study of blood T cell repertoires in COVID-19. Material: PBMCs or T cells enriched from blood (not recorded which). This TCR came from a woman aged 25 to 39 who had recovered from COVID-19. The chain carries TRBV4-3 and TRBJ1-5; D is unresolved. For the CDR3, the DNA is TGCGCCAGCAGCCAAGATTCCAGAAATAATCAGCCCCAGCATTTT. The encoded protein is CASSQDSRNNQPQHF.